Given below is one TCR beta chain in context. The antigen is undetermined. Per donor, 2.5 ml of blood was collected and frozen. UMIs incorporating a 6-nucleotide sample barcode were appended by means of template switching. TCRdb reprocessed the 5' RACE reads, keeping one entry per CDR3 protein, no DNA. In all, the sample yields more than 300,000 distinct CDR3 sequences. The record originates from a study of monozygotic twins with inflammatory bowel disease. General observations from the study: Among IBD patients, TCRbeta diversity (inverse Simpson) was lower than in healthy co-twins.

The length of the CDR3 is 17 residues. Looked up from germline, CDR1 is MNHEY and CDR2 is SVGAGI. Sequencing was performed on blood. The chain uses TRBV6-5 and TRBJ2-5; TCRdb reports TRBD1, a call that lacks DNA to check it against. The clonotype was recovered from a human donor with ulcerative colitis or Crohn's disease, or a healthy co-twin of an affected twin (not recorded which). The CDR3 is CASSYSGRGRRKETQYF.